This paragraph reports one T cell receptor (beta chain). With 60 Vbeta and 13 Jbeta primers, the PCR was carried out. Profiled with immunoSEQ multiplex PCR; TCRdb holds only in-frame clones, not every one. This table lists some 140,000 clones. The data stem from a study of cytomegalovirus exposure and HLA in healthy donors. Sequencing was performed on PBMCs. The TCR originated in a woman aged 60-75 years in good health and CMV-seronegative.

CDR3 residues: CASSLGGAGNYEQYF. CDR3 sequence (DNA): TGTGCCAGCAGCTTGGGCGGGGCGGGGAACTACGAGCAGTACTTC. V and J are TRBV5-8 and TRBJ2-7, with D perhaps matching TRBD2 (6 bases). Trimming removed 0 bases at V and 3 bases at J, with 13 bases between. The CDR3 has 15 residues. CDR1 is SGHTS and CDR2 is YDEGEE in the germline V gene.